This is a list of T cell receptor beta chains from one sample in a study of identical twins. TCRdb re-called the 5' RACE reads through MiXCR, storing one row per CDR3 protein. The top ten hold around 0.98% of the sample, which has fewer than 500,000 distinct CDR3 sequences, roughly an eighth seen once. The same specimen was also included in a second study, on yellow fever vaccine responses in identical twins.

The sequencing sample was made of CD4+ T cells sorted from blood. These receptors were taken from a woman between 18 and 29 years old in good health. CDR3s include the opening cysteine and the closing phenylalanine or tryptophan. Fields, in order: V gene, clone size, J gene, D gene, CDR3 protein, CDR3 DNA. A D gene is named only where the DNA matches it firmly. Some rows mark clone size as missing; the rest say once, few, many or name a class of expanded clone.

>TRBV20-1|NA|TRBJ2-2|NA
CRCSRQNTNTGELFF
TGCAGATGTAGTAGACAGAACACGAACACCGGGGAGCTGTTTTTT
>TRBV7-9|NA|TRBJ2-5|TRBD1
CASRLQGAEETQYF
TGTGCCAGCAGGCTACAGGGGGCGGAAGAGACCCAGTACTTC
>TRBV2|few|TRBJ2-1|NA
CVRRRGNGEQFF
TGTGTCAGAAGGAGGGGGAACGGTGAGCAGTTCTTC
>TRBV6-5|few|TRBJ2-1|NA
CASSYSIFPFGQNNEQFF
TGTGCCAGCAGTTACTCGATTTTCCCATTCGGACAGAACAATGAGCAGTTCTTC
>TRBV11-1|NA|TRBJ1-3|NA
CASSLSMGVLMPGNTIYF
TGTGCCAGCAGCCTGAGTATGGGAGTATTAATGCCCGGAAACACCATATATTTT
>TRBV9|few|TRBJ2-1|NA
CASSVAGGREQFF
TGTGCCAGCAGCGTAGCCGGGGGCCGGGAGCAGTTCTTC
>TRBV7-9|NA|TRBJ2-1|TRBD2
CASSLVLAGGPDEQFF
TGTGCCAGCAGCTTAGTGCTAGCGGGAGGGCCGGATGAGCAGTTCTTC
>TRBV5-1|few|TRBJ2-5|TRBD2
CASRPRTSGGEETQYF
TGCGCCAGCAGGCCCCGGACTAGCGGGGGTGAAGAGACCCAGTACTTC
>TRBV12-3/TRBV12-4|few|TRBJ2-5|TRBD1
CASSLAGTGGHRETQYF
TGTGCCAGCAGTTTAGCCGGGACAGGGGGTCATAGGGAGACCCAGTACTTC
>TRBV2|NA|TRBJ2-7|NA
CASSAGYYEQYF
TGTGCCAGCAGTGCTGGCTACTACGAGCAGTACTTC
>TRBV15|NA|TRBJ2-2|NA
CATSRVPGLRNTRELFF
TGTGCCACCAGCAGAGTGCCGGGACTTAGGAACACCCGGGAGCTGTTTTTT
>TRBV10-3|few|TRBJ2-7|TRBD2
CAISRGEAEQYF
TGTGCCATCAGCCGGGGGGAGGCCGAGCAGTACTTC